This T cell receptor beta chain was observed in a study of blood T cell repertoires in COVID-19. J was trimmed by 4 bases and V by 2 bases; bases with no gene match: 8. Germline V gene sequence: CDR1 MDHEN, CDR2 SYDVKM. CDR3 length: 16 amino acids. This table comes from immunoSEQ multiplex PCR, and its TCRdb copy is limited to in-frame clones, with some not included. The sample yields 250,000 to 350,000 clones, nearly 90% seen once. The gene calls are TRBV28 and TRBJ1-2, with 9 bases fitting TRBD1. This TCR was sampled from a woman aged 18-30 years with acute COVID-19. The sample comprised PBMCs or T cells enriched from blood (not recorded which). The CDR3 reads CASSLGQGILSYGYTF. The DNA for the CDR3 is TGTGCCAGCAGTTTAGGACAGGGGATTCTTAGCTATGGCTACACCTTC.